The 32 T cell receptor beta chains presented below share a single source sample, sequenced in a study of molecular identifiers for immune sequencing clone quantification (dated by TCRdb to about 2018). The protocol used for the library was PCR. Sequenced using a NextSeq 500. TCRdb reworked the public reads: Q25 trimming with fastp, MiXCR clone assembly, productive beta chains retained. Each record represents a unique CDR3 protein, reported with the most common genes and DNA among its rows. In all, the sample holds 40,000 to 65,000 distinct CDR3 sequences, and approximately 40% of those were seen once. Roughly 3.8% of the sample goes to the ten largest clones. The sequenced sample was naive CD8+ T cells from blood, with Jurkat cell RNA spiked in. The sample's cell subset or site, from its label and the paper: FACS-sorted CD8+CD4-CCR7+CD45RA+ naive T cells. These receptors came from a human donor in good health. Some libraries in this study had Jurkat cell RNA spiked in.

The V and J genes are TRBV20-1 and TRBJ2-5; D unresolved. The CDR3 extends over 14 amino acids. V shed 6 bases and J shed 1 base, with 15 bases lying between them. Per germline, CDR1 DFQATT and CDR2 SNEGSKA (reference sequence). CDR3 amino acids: CSAPSPRFQETQYF. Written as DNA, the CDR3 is TGCAGTGCCCCCAGTCCACGTTTCCAAGAGACCCAGTACTTC.

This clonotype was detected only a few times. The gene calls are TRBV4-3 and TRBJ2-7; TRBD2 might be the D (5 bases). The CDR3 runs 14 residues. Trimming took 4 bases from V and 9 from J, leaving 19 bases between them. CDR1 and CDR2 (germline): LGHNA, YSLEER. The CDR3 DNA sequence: TGCGCCAGCAGCCCGGGGTCAAATACTCAGTGGCAGTACTTC. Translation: CASSPGSNTQWQYF.

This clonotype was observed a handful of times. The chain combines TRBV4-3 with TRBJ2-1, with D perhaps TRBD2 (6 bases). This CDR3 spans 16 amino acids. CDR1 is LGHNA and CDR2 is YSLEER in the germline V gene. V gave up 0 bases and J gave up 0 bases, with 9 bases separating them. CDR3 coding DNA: TGCGCCAGCAGCCAAGAGTCCGGGAGCTCCTACAATGAGCAGTTCTTC. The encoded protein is CASSQESGSSYNEQFF.

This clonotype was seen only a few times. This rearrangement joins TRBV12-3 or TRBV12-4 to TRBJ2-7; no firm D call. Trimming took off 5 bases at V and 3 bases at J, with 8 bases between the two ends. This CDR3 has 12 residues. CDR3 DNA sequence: TGTGCCAGCAGTGCCGGGTTCTACGAGCAGTACTTC. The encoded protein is CASSAGFYEQYF.

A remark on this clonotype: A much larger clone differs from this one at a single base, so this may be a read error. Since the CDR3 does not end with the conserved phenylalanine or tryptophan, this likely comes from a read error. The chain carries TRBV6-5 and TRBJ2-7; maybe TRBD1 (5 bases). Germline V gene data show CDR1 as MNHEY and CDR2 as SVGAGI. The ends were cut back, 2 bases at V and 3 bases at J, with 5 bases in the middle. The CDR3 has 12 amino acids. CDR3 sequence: CASSYRGYEQYI. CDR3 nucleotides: TGTGCCAGCAGTTACAGGGGCTACGAGCAGTACATC.

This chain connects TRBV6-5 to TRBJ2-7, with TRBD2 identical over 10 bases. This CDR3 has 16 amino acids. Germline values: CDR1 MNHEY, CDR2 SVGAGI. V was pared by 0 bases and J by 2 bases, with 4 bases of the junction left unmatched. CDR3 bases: TGTGCCAGCAGTTACTCAGCTAGCGGGAGCACCTACGAGCAGTACTTC. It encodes CASSYSASGSTYEQYF.

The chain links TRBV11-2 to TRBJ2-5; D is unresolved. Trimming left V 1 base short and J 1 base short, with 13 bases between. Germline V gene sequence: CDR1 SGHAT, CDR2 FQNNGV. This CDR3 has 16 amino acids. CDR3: CASSLVYARSQETQYF. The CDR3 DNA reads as TGTGCCAGCAGCTTAGTCTATGCTCGGTCCCAAGAGACCCAGTACTTC. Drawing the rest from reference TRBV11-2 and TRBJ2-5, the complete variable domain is EAGVAQSPRYKIIEKRQSVAFWCNPISGHATLYWYQQILGQGPKLLIQFQNNGVVDDSQLPKDRFSAERLKGVDSTLKIQPAKLEDSAVYLCASSLVYARSQETQYFGPGTRLLVL.

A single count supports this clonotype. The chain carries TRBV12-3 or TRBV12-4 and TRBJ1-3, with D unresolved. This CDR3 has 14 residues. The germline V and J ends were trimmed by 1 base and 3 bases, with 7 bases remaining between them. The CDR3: CASSLGGFGNTIYF. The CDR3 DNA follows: TGTGCCAGCAGTTTAGGGGGATTTGGAAACACCATATATTTT.

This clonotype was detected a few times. This chain's CDR3 is CASSLVAGAPLHF. The CDR3, as DNA: TGTGCCAGCAGCTTGGTCGCGGGGGCACCCCTCCACTTT. The chain combines TRBV5-5 with TRBJ1-6; D might be TRBD1 (5 bases). The CDR3 is 13 residues long. CDR1 is SGHKS, CDR2 YYEKEE, per germline (reference sequence). Trimming took off 0 bases at V and 11 bases at J, with 9 bases between the two ends.

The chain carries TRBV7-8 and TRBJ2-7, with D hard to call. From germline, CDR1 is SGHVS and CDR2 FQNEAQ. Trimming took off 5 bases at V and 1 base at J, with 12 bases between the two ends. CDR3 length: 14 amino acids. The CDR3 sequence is CASSILTGSYEQYF. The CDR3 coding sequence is TGTGCCAGCAGCATTCTGACTGGTTCCTACGAGCAGTACTTC.

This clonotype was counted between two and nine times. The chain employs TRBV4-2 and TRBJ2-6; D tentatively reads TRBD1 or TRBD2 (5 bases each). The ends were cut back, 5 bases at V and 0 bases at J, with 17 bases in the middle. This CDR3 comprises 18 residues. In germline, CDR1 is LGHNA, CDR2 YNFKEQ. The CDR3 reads CASSTGTAIFSGANVLTF. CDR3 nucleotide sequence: TGTGCCAGCAGCACCGGGACGGCAATCTTCTCTGGGGCCAACGTCCTGACTTTC.

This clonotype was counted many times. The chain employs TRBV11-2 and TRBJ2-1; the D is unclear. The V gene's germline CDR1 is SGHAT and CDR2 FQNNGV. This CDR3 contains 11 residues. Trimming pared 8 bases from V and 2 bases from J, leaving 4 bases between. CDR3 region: CASGPYNEQFF. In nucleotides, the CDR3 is TGTGCCAGCGGACCCTACAATGAGCAGTTCTTC.

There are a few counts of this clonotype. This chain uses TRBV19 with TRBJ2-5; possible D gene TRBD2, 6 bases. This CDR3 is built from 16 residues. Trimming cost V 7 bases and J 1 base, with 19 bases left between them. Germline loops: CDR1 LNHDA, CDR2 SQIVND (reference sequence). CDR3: CASTGSSQGFQETQYF. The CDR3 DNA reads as TGTGCCAGTACCGGGAGTTCTCAAGGCTTCCAAGAGACCCAGTACTTC.

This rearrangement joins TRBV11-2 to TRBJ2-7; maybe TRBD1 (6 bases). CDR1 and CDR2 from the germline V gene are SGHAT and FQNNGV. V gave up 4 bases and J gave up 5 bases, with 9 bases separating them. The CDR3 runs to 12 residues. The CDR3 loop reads CASSSQGNEQYF. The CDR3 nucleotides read TGTGCCAGCAGCTCACAGGGTAACGAGCAGTACTTC.

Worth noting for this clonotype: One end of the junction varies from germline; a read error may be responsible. The CDR3 here is CSATIGRGPLVAGELIF. The CDR3 nucleotides are TGCAGTGCTACAATAGGGAGGGGTCCTCTAGTCGCCGGGGAGCTGATTTTT. The rearrangement uses TRBV20-1 and TRBJ2-2, with 7 nucleotides matching TRBD2. The germline CDR1 and CDR2 sequences are DFQATT and SNEGSKA (reference sequence). The CDR3 consists of 17 residues.

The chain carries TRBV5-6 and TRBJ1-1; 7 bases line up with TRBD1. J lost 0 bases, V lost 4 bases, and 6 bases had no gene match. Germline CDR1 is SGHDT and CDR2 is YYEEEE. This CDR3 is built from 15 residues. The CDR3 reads CASSPGGLLNTEAFF. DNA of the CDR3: TGTGCCAGCAGCCCAGGGGGTCTACTGAACACTGAAGCTTTCTTT.

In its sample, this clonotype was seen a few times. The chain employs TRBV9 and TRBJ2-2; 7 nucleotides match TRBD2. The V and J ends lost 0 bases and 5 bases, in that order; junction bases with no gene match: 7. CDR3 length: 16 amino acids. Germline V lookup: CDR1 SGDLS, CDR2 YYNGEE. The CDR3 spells CASSVGGGSGTGELFF. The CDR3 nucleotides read TGTGCCAGCAGCGTAGGGGGCGGGAGTGGTACCGGGGAGCTGTTTTTT.

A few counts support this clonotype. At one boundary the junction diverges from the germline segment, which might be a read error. CDR3 sequence (DNA): TGTGCCAGCAGCTTACTGAATGAAAAACTGCTTTTT. It specifies CASSLLNEKLLF. The chain employs TRBV7-9 and TRBJ1-4; D unresolved. Germline-derived CDR1 and CDR2 are SEHNR and FQNEAQ (reference sequence). The CDR3 is 12 amino acids.

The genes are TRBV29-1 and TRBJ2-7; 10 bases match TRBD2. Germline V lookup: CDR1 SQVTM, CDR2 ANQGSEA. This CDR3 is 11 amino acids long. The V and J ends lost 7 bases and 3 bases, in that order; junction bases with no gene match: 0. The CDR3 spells CSASGSYEQYF. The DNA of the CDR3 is TGCAGCGCTAGCGGGAGCTACGAGCAGTACTTC.

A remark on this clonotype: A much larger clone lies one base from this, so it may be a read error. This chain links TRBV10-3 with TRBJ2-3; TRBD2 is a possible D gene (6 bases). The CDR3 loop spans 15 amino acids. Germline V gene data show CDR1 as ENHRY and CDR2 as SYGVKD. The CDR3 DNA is TGTGCCATCAGTGAGTCGAGCAGGGAGGCAGATACGCTGTATTTT. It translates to CAISESSREADTLYF.

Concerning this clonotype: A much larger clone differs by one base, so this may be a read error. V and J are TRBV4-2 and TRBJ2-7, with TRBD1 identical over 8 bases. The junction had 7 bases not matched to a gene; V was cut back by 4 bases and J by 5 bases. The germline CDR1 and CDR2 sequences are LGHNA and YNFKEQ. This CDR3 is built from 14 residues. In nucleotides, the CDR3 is TGTGCCAGCAGCCCCGGGACAGGCAAGGACGAGCAGTACTTC. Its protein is CASSPGTGKDEQYF.

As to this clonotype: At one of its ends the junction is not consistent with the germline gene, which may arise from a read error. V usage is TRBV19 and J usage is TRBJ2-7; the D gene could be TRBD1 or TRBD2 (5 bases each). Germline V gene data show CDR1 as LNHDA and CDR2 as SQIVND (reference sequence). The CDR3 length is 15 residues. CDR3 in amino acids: CASQASGPIVYEQCF. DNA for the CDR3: TGTGCCAGTCAAGCTTCGGGACCAATAGTCTACGAGCAGTGCTTC.

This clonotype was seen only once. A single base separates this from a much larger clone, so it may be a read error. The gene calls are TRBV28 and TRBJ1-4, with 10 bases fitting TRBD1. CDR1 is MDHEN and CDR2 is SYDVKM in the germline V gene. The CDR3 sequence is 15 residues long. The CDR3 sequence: CASSRDRGPNERLFF. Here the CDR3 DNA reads TGTGCCAGCAGCCGGGACAGGGGTCCGAATGAAAGACTGTTTTTT. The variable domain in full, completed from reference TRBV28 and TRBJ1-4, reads DVKVTQSSRYLVKRTGEKVFLECVQDMDHENMFWYRQDPGLGLRLIYFSYDVKMKEKGDIPEGYSVSREKKERFSLILESASTNQTSMYLCASSRDRGPNERLFFGSGTQLSVL.

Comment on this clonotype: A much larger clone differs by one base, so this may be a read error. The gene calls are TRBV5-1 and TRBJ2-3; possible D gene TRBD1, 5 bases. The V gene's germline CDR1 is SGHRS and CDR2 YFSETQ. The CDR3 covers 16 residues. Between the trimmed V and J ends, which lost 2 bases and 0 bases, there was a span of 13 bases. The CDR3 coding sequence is TGCGCCAGCAGCTTCCTTATGGGGCCAAGCACAGATACGCAGTATTTT. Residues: CASSFLMGPSTDTQYF.

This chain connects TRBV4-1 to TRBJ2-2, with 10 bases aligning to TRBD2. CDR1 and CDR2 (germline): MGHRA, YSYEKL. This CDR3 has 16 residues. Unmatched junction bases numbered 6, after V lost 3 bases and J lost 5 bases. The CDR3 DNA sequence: TGCGCCAGCAGCCAGCCGGGACTAGCGTTGACCGGGGAGCTGTTTTTT. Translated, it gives CASSQPGLALTGELFF.

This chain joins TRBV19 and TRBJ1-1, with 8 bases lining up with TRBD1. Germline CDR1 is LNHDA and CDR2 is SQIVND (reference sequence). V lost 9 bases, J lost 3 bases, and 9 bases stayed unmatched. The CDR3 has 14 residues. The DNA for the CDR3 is TGTGCCAGCACCAGGACAGGGACCTACACTGAAGCTTTCTTT. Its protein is CASTRTGTYTEAFF.

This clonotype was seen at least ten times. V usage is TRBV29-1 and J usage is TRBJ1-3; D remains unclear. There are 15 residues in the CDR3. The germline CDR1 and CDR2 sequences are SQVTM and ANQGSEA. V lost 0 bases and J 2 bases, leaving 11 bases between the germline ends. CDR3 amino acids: CSVEDPTTAGNTIYF. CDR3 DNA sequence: TGCAGCGTTGAAGATCCGACGACCGCTGGAAACACCATATATTTT.

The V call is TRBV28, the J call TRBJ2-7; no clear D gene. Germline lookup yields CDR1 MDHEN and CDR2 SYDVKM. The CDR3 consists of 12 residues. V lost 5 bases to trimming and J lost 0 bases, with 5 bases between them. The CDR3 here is CASSRYSYEQYF. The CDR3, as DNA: TGTGCCAGCAGTAGATACTCCTACGAGCAGTACTTC. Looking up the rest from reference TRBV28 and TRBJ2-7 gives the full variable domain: DVKVTQSSRYLVKRTGEKVFLECVQDMDHENMFWYRQDPGLGLRLIYFSYDVKMKEKGDIPEGYSVSREKKERFSLILESASTNQTSMYLCASSRYSYEQYFGPGTRLTVT.

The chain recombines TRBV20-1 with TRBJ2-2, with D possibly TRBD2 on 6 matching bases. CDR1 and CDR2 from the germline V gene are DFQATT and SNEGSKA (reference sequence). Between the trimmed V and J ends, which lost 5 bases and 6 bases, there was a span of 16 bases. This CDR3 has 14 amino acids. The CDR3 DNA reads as TGCAGTGCTTTTAGGTCTAGCGACCCCGGGGAGCTGTTTTTT. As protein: CSAFRSSDPGELFF.

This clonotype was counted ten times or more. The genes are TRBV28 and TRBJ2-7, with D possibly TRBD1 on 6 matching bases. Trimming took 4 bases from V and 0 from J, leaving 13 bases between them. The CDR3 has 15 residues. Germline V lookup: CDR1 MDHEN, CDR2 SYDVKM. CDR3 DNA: TGTGCCAGCAGTTACCCCGGGACACGCTCCTACGAGCAGTACTTC. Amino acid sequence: CASSYPGTRSYEQYF.

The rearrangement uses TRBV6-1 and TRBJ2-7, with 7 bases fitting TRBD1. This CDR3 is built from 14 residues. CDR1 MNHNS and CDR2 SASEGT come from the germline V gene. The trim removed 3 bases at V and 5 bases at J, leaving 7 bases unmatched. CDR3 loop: CASSDGQGGDEQYF. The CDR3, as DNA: TGTGCCAGCAGTGATGGGCAAGGGGGCGACGAGCAGTACTTC.

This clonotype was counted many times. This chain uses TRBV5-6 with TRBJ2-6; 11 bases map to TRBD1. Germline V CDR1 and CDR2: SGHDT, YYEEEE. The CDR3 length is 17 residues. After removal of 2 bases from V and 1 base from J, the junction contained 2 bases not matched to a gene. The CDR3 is CASSLGDRGSGANVLTF. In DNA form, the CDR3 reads TGTGCCAGCAGCTTAGGGGACAGGGGGTCTGGGGCCAACGTCCTGACTTTC.